This TCR beta chain comes out of a study of T cells after somatic rescue of genetic block. Trimming left V 0 bases short and J 5 bases short, with 11 bases between. The germline V gene encodes CDR1 LGHNA and CDR2 YNFKEQ. This CDR3 is 14 amino acids long. The data were produced by immunoSEQ multiplex PCR, yet TCRdb's version contains in-frame clones alone and is incomplete. The table has around 8,000 clones, 75% to 90% seen once. Sequenced sample: peripheral blood mononuclear cells (PBMCs). This clonotype was obtained from a boy aged 5-17 years. The V call is TRBV4-2, the J call TRBJ2-7; D call uncertain. CDR3 nucleotides: TGTGCCAGCAGCCAAGATTTGGTGGGTAACGAGCAGTACTTC. It encodes CASSQDLVGNEQYF.